Described below is a single T cell receptor beta chain sequence and its context. This sample was included in a study of technical replicates of blood from a few donors. The table came from immunoSEQ multiplex PCR; TCRdb's copy has only in-frame clones and leaves some out. The data contain approximately 58,000 clones, about 88% of them seen just once; the ten biggest clones take up over 4.5%. This sequence was found in a human donor in good health. Some clones in this sample may be carry-over from other donors' samples. Sequenced input: PBMCs.

CDR3 sequence: CASSDIGLYEQYF. In DNA, the CDR3 is TGTGCCAGCTCAGACATTGGTCTCTACGAGCAGTACTTC. This chain links TRBV18 with TRBJ2-7; D uncertain. The CDR3 is 13 amino acids. Deletions cut 5 bases from V and 3 bases from J, with 11 bases between. CDR1 is KGHSH and CDR2 is LQKENI in the germline V gene. The entire variable domain, with the rest obtained from reference TRBV18 and TRBJ2-7, is as follows: NAGVMQNPRHLVRRRGQEARLRCSPMKGHSHVYWYRQLPEEGLKFMVYLQKENIIDESGMPKERFSAEFPKEGPSILRIQQVVRGDSAAYFCASSDIGLYEQYFGPGTRLTVT.